This TCR beta chain stems from a study of blood T cell repertoires in COVID-19. On the study more broadly: Acute-phase and convalescent COVID-19 samples originated in the United States, Italy and Spain. Sample material is recorded as cDNA or gDNA derived from T cells, B-cell-depleted T cells, or PBMCs.

V was shortened by 7 bases and J by 5 bases, with 11 bases between the two germline ends. CDR1 and CDR2 from the germline V gene are MNHEY and SVGAGI. The CDR3 is made up of 12 amino acids. In the source study's methods: Scientists estimated how many nucleated cells there were by amplifying reference gene primers. Profiling relied on immunoSEQ multiplex PCR, and the TCRdb table lists in-frame clones only, not all of them. That table supplies the V and J calls and clone size; D and trimming were determined from the DNA. The repertoire consists of 150,000 to 200,000 clones, with 65% to 85% occurring once and the leading ten covering roughly 9.2%.

The sequence came from a woman aged 80 or over with active or convalescent COVID-19. The chain uses TRBV6-5 and TRBJ2-5; D is undetermined. Sequenced material: peripheral blood. This chain's CDR3 is CASTLLEETQYF. Here the CDR3 DNA reads TGTGCCAGCACCCTCCTAGAGGAGACCCAGTACTTC.